This T cell receptor (beta chain) appears in the sequencing data of a study of read filtering for tumor transcriptome and immune sequencing. Study at large: After DNase treatment, RNA was made into whole-transcriptome libraries.

Worth noting for this clonotype: Its cognate antigen is unknown. The junction shows a germline mismatch at one end, possibly a read error.

Broader study findings: Dropping single-read clonotypes raised IR-seq and RNA-seq shared-clonotype correlation.

The library was built from around 400 ng RNA with molecular barcoded adaptors for alpha/delta and beta/gamma chains. A single record per CDR3 protein comes from TCRdb applying MiXCR to the reads. The table lists some 25,000 distinct CDR3 sequences, less than 25% of them singletons, with roughly 17% in the top ten. Germline V lookup: CDR1 MNHNY, CDR2 SVGAGI (reference sequence). CDR3 length equals 16 residues. The rearrangement links TRBV6-6 to TRBJ2-1; 7 nucleotides line up with TRBD2. Sample: a population of CD138-negative cells sorted from bone marrow. The TCR originated in a donor at least 40 years old with multiple myeloma. DNA for the CDR3: TGTGCCAGCAGTTACTCCCTAGCGGACTCCTACAATGAGCGGTCCTTC. Protein product: CASSYSLADSYNERSF.